This TCR beta chain is drawn from a study of shared clonotypes between healthy human individuals. Germline V CDR1 and CDR2: LNHDA, SQIVND (reference sequence). The ends were cut back, 4 bases at V and 5 bases at J, with 8 bases in the middle. The CDR3 covers 12 residues. TCRdb's table, derived via immunoSEQ multiplex PCR, lists solely in-frame clones and lacks some. The sample lists some 1.5 million clones, around 97% occurring once. The sequencing input was naive CD4+ T cells sorted from blood. Sample subset: CD45RA+ positively selected. The TCR originated in a man aged 30 to 45 in good health. V usage is TRBV19 and J usage is TRBJ2-5, with a weak D call TRBD1 (5 bases). The CDR3 is CASSRGLETQYF. The CDR3 DNA reads as TGTGCCAGTAGTAGGGGCCTGGAGACCCAGTACTTC.